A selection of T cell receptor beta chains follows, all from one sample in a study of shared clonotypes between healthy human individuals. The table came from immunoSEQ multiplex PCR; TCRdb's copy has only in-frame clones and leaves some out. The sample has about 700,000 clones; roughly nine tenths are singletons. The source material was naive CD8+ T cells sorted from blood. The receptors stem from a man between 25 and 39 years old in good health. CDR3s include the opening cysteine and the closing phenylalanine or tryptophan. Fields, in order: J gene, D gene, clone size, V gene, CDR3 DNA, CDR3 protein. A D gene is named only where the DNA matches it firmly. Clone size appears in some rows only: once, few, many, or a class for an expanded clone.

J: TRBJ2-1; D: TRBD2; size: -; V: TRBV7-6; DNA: TGTGCCAGCAGCTTAGGATTTGGAGCGGGAGGTTACAATGAGCAGTTCTTC; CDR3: CASSLGFGAGGYNEQFF
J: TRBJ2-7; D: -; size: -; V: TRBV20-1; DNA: TGCAGCCAGGCTTCCTACTACGAGCAGTACTTC; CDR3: CSQASYYEQYF
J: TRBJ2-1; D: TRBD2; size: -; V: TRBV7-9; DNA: TGTGCCAGCAGCTTACCGAAAGGACTAGCGGGGGGAAATGAGCAGTTCTTC; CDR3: CASSLPKGLAGGNEQFF
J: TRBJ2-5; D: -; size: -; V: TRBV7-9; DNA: TGTGCCAGCAGCCTATTGGGACGGAGCTACCAAGAGACCCAGTACTTC; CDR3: CASSLLGRSYQETQYF
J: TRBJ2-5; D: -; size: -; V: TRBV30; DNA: TGTGCCTGTTACATGATAAACCAAGAGACCCAGTACTTC; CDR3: CACYMINQETQYF
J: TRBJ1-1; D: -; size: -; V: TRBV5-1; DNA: TGCGCCAGCAGCCGGACAGAGAGGCTCCCCAAGGAAGCTTTCTTT; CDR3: CASSRTERLPKEAFF
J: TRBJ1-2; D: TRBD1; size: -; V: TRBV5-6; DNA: TGTGCCAGCAGCTTCGGGTCCGGGACAGGCCATGGCTACACCTTC; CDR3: CASSFGSGTGHGYTF
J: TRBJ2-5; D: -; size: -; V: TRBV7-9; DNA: TGTGCCAGCAGCTTAATCGCCCCGGGGGAACGAGAGACCCAGTACTTC; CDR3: CASSLIAPGERETQYF
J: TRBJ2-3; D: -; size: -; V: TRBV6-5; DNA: TGTGCCAGCAGTTACGGGGATAGGACAGATACGCAGTATTTT; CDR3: CASSYGDRTDTQYF
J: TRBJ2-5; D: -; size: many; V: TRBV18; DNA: TGTGCCAGCTCACCACCGGACGGGACGGCACAAGAGACCCAGTACTTC; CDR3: CASSPPDGTAQETQYF
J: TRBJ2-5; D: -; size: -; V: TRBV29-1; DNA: TGCAGCGTTGAAGGGCGAACCTCGTACCAAGAGACCCAGTACTTC; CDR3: CSVEGRTSYQETQYF
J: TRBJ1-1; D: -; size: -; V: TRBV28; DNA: TGTGCCAGCAGCCACGGACCGCCGACAACTTTCTTT; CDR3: CASSHGPPTTFF
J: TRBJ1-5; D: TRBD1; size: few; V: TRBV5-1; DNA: TGCGCCAGCTTCCACAGGGGGGTTCAGCCCCAGCATTTT; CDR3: CASFHRGVQPQHF
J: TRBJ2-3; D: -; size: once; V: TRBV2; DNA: TGTGCCAGCAGTGAAAGAGGTGGCACAGATACGCAGTATTTT; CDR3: CASSERGGTDTQYF
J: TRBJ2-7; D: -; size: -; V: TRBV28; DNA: TGTGCCAGCAGTGCCGGGACCACCTACGAGCAGTACTTC; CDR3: CASSAGTTYEQYF
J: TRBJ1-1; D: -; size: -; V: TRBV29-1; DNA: TGCAGCGTTCGGTTTACTGAAGCTTTCTTT; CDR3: CSVRFTEAFF
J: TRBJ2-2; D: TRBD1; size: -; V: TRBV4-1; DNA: TGCGCCAGCAGCCTCGGACAGGGACCAACCGGGGAGCTGTTTTTT; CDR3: CASSLGQGPTGELFF
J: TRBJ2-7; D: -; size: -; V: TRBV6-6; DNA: TGTGCCAGCAGTTATCCTGAGCCGTCCTACGAGCAGTACTTC; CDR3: CASSYPEPSYEQYF
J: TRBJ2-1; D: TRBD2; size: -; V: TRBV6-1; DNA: TGTGCCAGCCGTAGGACTAGCGGGAGTAGCAATGAGCAGTTCTTC; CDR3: CASRRTSGSSNEQFF
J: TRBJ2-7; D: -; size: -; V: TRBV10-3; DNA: TGTGCCATCAGTGAGTCCATGACCGGAAGAGGCGAGCAGTACTTC; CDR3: CAISESMTGRGEQYF
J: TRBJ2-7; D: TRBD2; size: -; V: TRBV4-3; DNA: TGCGCCAGCAGCCAAGAGCGGACTAGCGGGAGGCCTTGGGAGCAGTACTTC; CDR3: CASSQERTSGRPWEQYF
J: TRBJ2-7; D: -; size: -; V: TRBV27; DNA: TGTGCCAGCAGTCAAAACCGGGTTTCGGGAGAGCAGTACTTC; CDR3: CASSQNRVSGEQYF
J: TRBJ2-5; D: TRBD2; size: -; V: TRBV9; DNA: TGTGCCAGCAGCGTAGGGACTAGCGGGAGGGAGAGAGAGACCCAGTACTTC; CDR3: CASSVGTSGRERETQYF
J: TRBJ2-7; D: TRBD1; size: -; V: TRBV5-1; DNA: TGCGCCAGCAGCTTGGAAGAGGGGGCCCTAGGCGAGCAGTACTTC; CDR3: CASSLEEGALGEQYF
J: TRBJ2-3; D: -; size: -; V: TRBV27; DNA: TGTGCCAGCAGCCCCGACAGGACCGAACGAACGCAGTATTTT; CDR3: CASSPDRTERTQYF
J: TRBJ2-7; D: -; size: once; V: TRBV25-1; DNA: TGTGCCAGCAGTGAACAGAGCGGACTTCGCTCCTACGAGCAGTACTTC; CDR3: CASSEQSGLRSYEQYF
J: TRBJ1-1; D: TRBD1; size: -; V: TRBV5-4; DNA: TGTGCCAGCAGCCCCAGGGGGCCGGACACTGAAGCTTTCTTT; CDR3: CASSPRGPDTEAFF
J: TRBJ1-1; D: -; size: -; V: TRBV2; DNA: TGTGCCACCTATAGCGGTGAAGCTTTCTTT; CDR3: CATYSGEAFF
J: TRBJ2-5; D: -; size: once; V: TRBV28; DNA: TGTGCCAGCAAAGCCTTGGATCAGGGGGAGACCCAGTACTTC; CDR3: CASKALDQGETQYF
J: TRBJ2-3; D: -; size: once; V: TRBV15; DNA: TGTGCCACCAGCAGCGGGGGAGACACAGATACGCAGTATTTT; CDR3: CATSSGGDTDTQYF
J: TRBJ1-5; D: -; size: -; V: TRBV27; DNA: TGTGCCAGCAGTCCAGGGAATCAGCCCCAGCATTTT; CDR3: CASSPGNQPQHF
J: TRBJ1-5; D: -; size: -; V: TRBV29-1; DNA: TGCAGCGTACCACCTACGGGGAACCTTTACAATCAGCCCCAGCATTTT; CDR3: CSVPPTGNLYNQPQHF
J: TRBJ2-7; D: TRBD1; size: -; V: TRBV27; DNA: TGTGCCAGCAGTCCGGCCCTTGGGACAGGCGGGTACGAGCAGTACTTC; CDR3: CASSPALGTGGYEQYF
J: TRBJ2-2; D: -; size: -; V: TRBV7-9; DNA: TGTGCCAGCAGCCATCGGACAGAACACACCGGGGAGCTGTTTTTT; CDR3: CASSHRTEHTGELFF
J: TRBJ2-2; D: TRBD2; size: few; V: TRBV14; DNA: TGTGCCAGCAGCCAACCTAGCGGGAGTGGGTTGGACACCGGGGAGCTGTTTTTT; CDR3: CASSQPSGSGLDTGELFF
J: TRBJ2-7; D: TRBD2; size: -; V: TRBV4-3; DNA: TGCGCCAGCAGCCAGGGACTAGCGCGCTACGAGCAGTACTTC; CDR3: CASSQGLARYEQYF
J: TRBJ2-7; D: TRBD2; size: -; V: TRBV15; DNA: TGTGCCACCAGCACCCAAGCGGGACCCTCCTACGAGCAGTACTTC; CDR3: CATSTQAGPSYEQYF
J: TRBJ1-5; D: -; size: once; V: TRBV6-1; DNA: TGTGCCAGCAGTGGGGGAGCCCATAGAGGGAATCAGCCCCAGCATTTT; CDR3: CASSGGAHRGNQPQHF
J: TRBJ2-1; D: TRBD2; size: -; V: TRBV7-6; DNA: TGTGCCAGCAGCCCCCAGGCCGGGACTAACAGCTACAATGAGCAGTTCTTC; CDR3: CASSPQAGTNSYNEQFF
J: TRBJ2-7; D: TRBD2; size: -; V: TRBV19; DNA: TGTGCCAGTAGTGCGGGACTAGCGGGCTACGAGCAGTACTTC; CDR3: CASSAGLAGYEQYF
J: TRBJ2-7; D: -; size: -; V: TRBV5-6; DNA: TGTGCCAGCAGCTGGGGTACCGGAACCTACGAGCAGTACTTC; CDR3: CASSWGTGTYEQYF
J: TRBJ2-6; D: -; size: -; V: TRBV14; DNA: TGTGCCAGCAGCCAAGATCGGGACACTCTAGTTAGAATCTCTGGGGCCAACGTCCTGACTTTC; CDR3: CASSQDRDTLVRISGANVLTF
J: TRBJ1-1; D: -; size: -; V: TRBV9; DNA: TGTGCCAGCAGCCCATCGGGGGGAGGGTCTGAAGCTTTCTTT; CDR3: CASSPSGGGSEAFF
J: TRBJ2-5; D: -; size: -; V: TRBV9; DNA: TGTGCCAGCAGCGTAGGGGGCGCTTGGGAAACCCAGTACTTC; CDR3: CASSVGGAWETQYF
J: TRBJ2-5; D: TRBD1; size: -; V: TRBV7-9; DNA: TGTGCCAGCACCCACCGGACAGGTCAAGAGACCCAGTACTTC; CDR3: CASTHRTGQETQYF
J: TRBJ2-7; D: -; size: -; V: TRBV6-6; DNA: TGTGCCAGCAGTTACTCGGACAGCTACGAGCAGTACTTC; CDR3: CASSYSDSYEQYF
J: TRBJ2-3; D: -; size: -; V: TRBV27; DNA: TGTGCCAGCAGTTTGGGGGGCACAGATACGCAGTATTTT; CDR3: CASSLGGTDTQYF
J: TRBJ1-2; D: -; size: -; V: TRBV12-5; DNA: TGTGCTAGTGCTCCGACCCCCCGAGGTGGCTACACCTTC; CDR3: CASAPTPRGGYTF
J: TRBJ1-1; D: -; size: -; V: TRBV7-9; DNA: TGTGCCAGCAGCCCAACTCTGGGCGGAGACACTGAAGCTTTCTTT; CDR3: CASSPTLGGDTEAFF
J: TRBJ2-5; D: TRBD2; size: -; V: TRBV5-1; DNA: TGCGCCAGCAGCTTGGGGACGGGAGGGACCCAGTACTTC; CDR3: CASSLGTGGTQYF
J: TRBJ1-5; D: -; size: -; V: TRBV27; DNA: TGTGCCAGCAGAAAGGGAAGCAGCAATCAGCCCCAGCATTTT; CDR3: CASRKGSSNQPQHF
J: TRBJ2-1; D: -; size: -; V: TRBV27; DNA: TGTGCCAGCAGGGGAAGCCCCATCTACAATGAGCAGTTCTTC; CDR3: CASRGSPIYNEQFF
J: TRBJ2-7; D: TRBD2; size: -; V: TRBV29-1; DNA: TGCAGCGCAGGACTAGCGGGGAGCTACGAGCAGTACTTC; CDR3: CSAGLAGSYEQYF
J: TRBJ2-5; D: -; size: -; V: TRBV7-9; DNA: TGTGCCAGCAGCGACGGGGCCACCCAAGAGACCCAGTACTTC; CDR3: CASSDGATQETQYF
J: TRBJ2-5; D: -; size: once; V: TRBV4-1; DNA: TGCGCCAGCAGCCAAGAATTCCCAGGGGAGACCCAGTACTTC; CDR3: CASSQEFPGETQYF
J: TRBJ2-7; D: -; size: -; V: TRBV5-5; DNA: TGTGCCAGCAGCTTGGAGACTCAGAGGGTAAGGGAGCAGTACTTC; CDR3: CASSLETQRVREQYF
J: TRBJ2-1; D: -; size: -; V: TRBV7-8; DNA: TGTGCCAGCAGCTTAGAAGGGGGTGGTTACAATGAGCAGTTCTTC; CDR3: CASSLEGGGYNEQFF
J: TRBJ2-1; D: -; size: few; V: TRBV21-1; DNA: TGTGCCAGCAGCCCCATCAGGGGACAGTGGGGAGATGAGCAGTTCTTC; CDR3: CASSPIRGQWGDEQFF
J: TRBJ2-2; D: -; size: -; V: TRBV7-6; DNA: TGTGCCAGCAGCTCCCCAACTAGGACAGGTCGGACGGGAGTTAGGGGCGGGGAGCTGTTTTTT; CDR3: CASSSPTRTGRTGVRGGELFF